The sequence of this T cell receptor (beta chain) was determined in a study of blood T cell repertoires in COVID-19. Study information: Samples taken during acute and convalescent COVID-19 were collected in the United States, Italy and Spain. The cDNA or gDNA used as material had been derived from T cells, B-cell-depleted T cells, or PBMCs.

This clone was seen only once. In the source study's methods: Amplification of reference gene primers was used by the study to estimate nucleated cell counts. The protocol was immunoSEQ multiplex PCR, while the TCRdb copy is restricted to in-frame clones and leaves out a portion. Clonal size and the V and J genes are those of that table, whereas D and trimming came from the DNA. The table records about 110,000 clones, 80% to 90% of them present only once. The sequence derives from a woman in her 70s with acute or convalescent COVID-19. The sample consisted of peripheral blood.

CDR3 nucleotide sequence: TGTGCCACCAGTGACCCGACTAGAACCCTCGCAGATACGCAGTATTTT. It specifies CATSDPTRTLADTQYF. The chain couples TRBV24-1 to TRBJ2-3, with a tentative D call TRBD2 (6 bases). The germline V gene encodes CDR1 KGHDR and CDR2 SFDVKD. CDR3 size: 16 residues. The V and J ends lost 4 bases and 4 bases respectively, with 17 bases between them.